This T cell receptor (beta chain) was recorded in a study of blood T cell repertoires in COVID-19. At the level of the study: Acute-phase and convalescent COVID-19 samples originated in the United States, Italy and Spain. Sample material is recorded as cDNA or gDNA derived from T cells, B-cell-depleted T cells, or PBMCs.

Repertoires were generated with immunoSEQ multiplex PCR, while TCRdb's copy carries only in-frame clones and drops some. The repertoire holds fewer than 350,000 clones, with around 87% as singletons. CDR1 and CDR2 (germline): SGHNT, YYREEE (reference sequence). The CDR3 spans 15 residues. The V gene lost 1 base and the J gene lost 8 bases, with 16 bases spanning the gap. The TCR was taken from a woman in her forties or fifties who had recovered from COVID-19. The sample taken for sequencing was peripheral blood. The chain joins TRBV5-4 to TRBJ2-1; the D gene is possibly TRBD1 (5 bases). The CDR3 nucleotides read TGTGCCAGCAGCTTGAAGCAGGGCGGCAGGGATGAGCAGTTCTTC. Its translation: CASSLKQGGRDEQFF.